This TCR beta chain was retrieved from a study of type 1 and type 2 diabetes patients. Study as a whole: T cells were magnetically sorted from PBMCs as CD4+ or CD8+ subsets. Study outcomes and limitations: Age and gender were not matched between study groups, possibly biasing interpretation.

Notes on this clonotype: As yet, its antigen is unknown.

The PCR template was genomic DNA. The TCR beta CDR3 region was amplified using 30 forward and 13 reverse primers. TCRdb redid the calling of the multiplex PCR reads with MiXCR, one entry per CDR3 protein. In the table there are fewer than 300,000 distinct CDR3 sequences, roughly 50% of which are singletons. The ends lost 0 bases at V and 0 bases at J; junction bases unmatched: 3. The CDR3 has 16 residues. Germline CDR1 reads MNHNS; CDR2 reads SASEGT. Material for sequencing was peripheral blood mononuclear cells (PBMCs). The chain combines TRBV6-1 with TRBJ2-7; 9 positions match TRBD2. The sequence derives from a young man with type 2 diabetes. CDR3 bases: TGTGCCAGCAGTGAAGCGGTGACTAGCGGCTCCTACGAGCAGTACTTC. Its protein product is CASSEAVTSGSYEQYF.